The present T cell receptor beta chain was sequenced within a study of blood T cell repertoires in COVID-19. At the level of the study: Samples of COVID-19 (acute and convalescent) were obtained from the United States, Italy and Spain. The analysed material was cDNA or gDNA that came from T cells, B-cell-depleted T cells, or PBMCs.

The CDR3 contains 12 residues. The table came from immunoSEQ multiplex PCR; TCRdb's copy has only in-frame clones and leaves some out. The profile covers 200,000 to 250,000 clones, with about 90% appearing a single time and about 2.5% taken by the ten largest. The Seattle patients joined while their infection was active and were tracked longitudinally afterward. The sequence came from a man aged 30-40 years with COVID-19, enrolled during active disease. Material: peripheral blood. The J gene is TRBJ1-2, the V gene TRBV21-1; the DNA was not used to check the table's D call, TRBD1. TRBV21-1 is designated a pseudogene. CDR3 bases: TGTGCCAGCAGCAACACAGTTCATGGCTACACCTTC. This sequence encodes CASSNTVHGYTF.